Listed below are T cell receptor beta chains from one sample, sequenced in a study of early T cells in non-severe SARS-CoV-2 infection. TCRdb independently ran MiXCR on the 5' RACE reads; one entry per CDR3 protein. Found here are 50,000 or so distinct CDR3 sequences, around 5.6% of them singletons; the top ten hold roughly 4.8%. The sequenced sample was whole blood. All receptors come from an adult who was a healthcare worker with PCR-confirmed SARS-CoV-2 infection or an uninfected control (not recorded which). CDR3s include the opening cysteine and the closing phenylalanine or tryptophan.

>TRBJ1-2|TRBV5-1
CASSPDRALYGGYTF
>TRBJ1-5|TRBV18
CASSPLGVSNQPQHF
>TRBJ2-5|TRBV5-4
CASSFGLAIETQYF
>TRBJ2-7|TRBV7-2
CASSLDWAYEQYF
>TRBJ2-5|TRBV29-1
CSVGGPQETQYF
>TRBJ1-5|TRBV5-1
CASSLGDRVNSNQPQHF
>TRBJ2-2|TRBV12-3/TRBV12-4
CASSLALAGAGELFF
>TRBJ1-5|TRBV19
CASSPNNQPQHF
>TRBJ1-5|TRBV12-3/TRBV12-4
CASSRQGISNQPQHF
>TRBJ2-5|TRBV28
CASSSPSAGTSGRGAQYF
>TRBJ2-1|TRBV20-1
CSARNRLAGDYNEQFF
>TRBJ2-2|TRBV11-2
CASSANTGELFF
>TRBJ2-2|TRBV2
CASSDKGSNTGELFF
>TRBJ1-2|TRBV14
CASSHYRTDRNGYTF
>TRBJ1-1|TRBV9
CASSQRTSPDTEAFF
>TRBJ2-3|TRBV18
CASSPIDYTDTQYF
>TRBJ2-3|TRBV2
CASSPVGNSGALGLDTQYF
>TRBJ1-2|TRBV7-2
CASSRVGELLYGYTF
>TRBJ2-3|TRBV10-2
CASEEGGGSDTQYF
>TRBJ1-2|TRBV11-2
CASSSSRANYGYTF
>TRBJ2-3|TRBV7-2
CASSLAMTSGRAAAGDTQYF
>TRBJ2-5|TRBV10-3
CAISELADQETQYF
>TRBJ2-7|TRBV3-1
CASSQAYEQYF